This is a list of T cell receptor beta chains from one sample in a study of identical twins. One entry per CDR3 protein, called by TCRdb with MiXCR from the 5' RACE reads. In the table there are about 700,000 distinct CDR3 sequences, around 5.7% of which are singletons. The material sequenced was naive T cells sorted from blood. These receptors originate from a man between 18 and 29 years old in good health. Both conserved end residues are trimmed from each CDR3. Not all rows give a size; the values are once, few, many and, for expanded clones, a class.

few,TRBJ2-6,17,TRBV11-1,ASSSTQAPVISGANVLT
NA,TRBJ2-1,13,TRBV5-1,ASSLGPREANEQF
many,TRBJ2-5,14,TRBV5-1,ASSPTGTSRQETQY
NA,TRBJ1-4,14,TRBV7-9,ASSAQGGSANEKLF
many,TRBJ2-7,10,TRBV9,ASSANSAEQY
many,TRBJ1-5,14,TRBV5-1,ASSPGGQGPGQPQH
many,TRBJ2-1,18,TRBV12-3/TRBV12-4,ASSFTDLRRLRYSYNEQF
few,TRBJ2-1,14,TRBV7-2,ASSLVAGGGGNEQF
NA,TRBJ1-1,11,TRBV24-1,ATSEERNTEAF
few,TRBJ2-5,12,TRBV7-9,ASSSSGNQETQY
NA,TRBJ1-1,14,TRBV25-1,ASSGQGLWMNTEAF
few,TRBJ2-2,13,TRBV9,ASSVQQGNTGELF
many,TRBJ1-1,11,TRBV6-1,ASRGTENTEAF
NA,TRBJ2-5,15,TRBV7-9,ASSPRGLAGPQETQY
many,TRBJ1-6,14,TRBV4-2,ASSQDLTISNSPLH
NA,TRBJ1-2,15,TRBV27,ASSLTGTGGDNYGYT
NA,TRBJ1-1,12,TRBV20-1,SAPTHGGFAEAF
many,TRBJ1-5,13,TRBV5-6,ASSFSSSDNQPQH
few,TRBJ2-7,13,TRBV20-1,SARDPSGIPDEQY
few,TRBJ1-2,13,TRBV15,ATSSGTGVTYGYT
few,TRBJ1-1,15,TRBV5-4,ASSTAGTALFNTEAF
few,TRBJ2-5,12,TRBV18,ASSPGLTMETQY
NA,TRBJ2-5,14,TRBV10-3,AISESVGEPQETQY
many,TRBJ2-4,15,TRBV24-1,ATSVGQLAGGKNIQY
NA,TRBJ2-1,14,TRBV6-1,ASREPGRPNYNEQF
NA,TRBJ2-1,13,TRBV20-1,SAREEGGLAHEQF
few,TRBJ2-3,15,TRBV25-1,ASTLSWDTQSPDTQY
NA,TRBJ1-4,14,TRBV5-1,ASSGMTGGPREKLF
NA,TRBJ2-1,10,TRBV12-3/TRBV12-4,ASSLGGFEQF
many,TRBJ2-2,12,TRBV12-3/TRBV12-4,ASSGTGGPGELF
many,TRBJ1-5,10,TRBV12-3/TRBV12-4,ATTGSNQPQH
NA,TRBJ2-1,14,TRBV4-1,ASSQEVLGSFGEQF
NA,TRBJ1-4,13,TRBV4-3,ASSQDLGREEKLF
NA,TRBJ2-7,14,TRBV7-9,ASSAQTGLRSYEQY
few,TRBJ2-1,11,TRBV29-1,SPWTAPYNEQF
many,TRBJ1-1,13,TRBV12-3/TRBV12-4,ASRLGASMNTEAF
few,TRBJ2-5,12,TRBV7-9,ASSFPGLQETQY
many,TRBJ1-2,10,TRBV20-1,SARVGPPGYT
many,TRBJ2-1,12,TRBV24-1,ATSGSSGRGEQF
few,TRBJ2-1,11,TRBV25-1,ASSESGLGEQF
many,TRBJ2-5,12,TRBV20-1,SARGGGREETQY
few,TRBJ2-6,15,TRBV14,ASSQLRGSTGANVLT
NA,TRBJ1-1,15,TRBV20-1,SAPTPGGGFGNTEAF
few,TRBJ1-3,12,TRBV6-2/TRBV6-3,ATETAGTGNTIY
NA,TRBJ2-5,10,TRBV7-7,ASGQGAVTQY